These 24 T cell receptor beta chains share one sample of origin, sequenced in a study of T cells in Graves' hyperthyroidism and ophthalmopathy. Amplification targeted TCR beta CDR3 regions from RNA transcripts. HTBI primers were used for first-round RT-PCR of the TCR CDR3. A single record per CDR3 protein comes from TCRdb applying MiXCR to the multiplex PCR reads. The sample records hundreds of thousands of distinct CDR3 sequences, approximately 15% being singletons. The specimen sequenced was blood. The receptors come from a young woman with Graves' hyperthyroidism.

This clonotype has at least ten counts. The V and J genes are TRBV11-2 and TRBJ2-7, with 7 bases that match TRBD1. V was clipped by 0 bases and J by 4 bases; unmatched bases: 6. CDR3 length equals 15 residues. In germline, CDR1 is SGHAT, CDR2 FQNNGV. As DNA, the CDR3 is TGTGCCAGCAGCTTAGATAGGGACAGCCCGTACGAGCAGTACTTC. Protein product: CASSLDRDSPYEQYF.

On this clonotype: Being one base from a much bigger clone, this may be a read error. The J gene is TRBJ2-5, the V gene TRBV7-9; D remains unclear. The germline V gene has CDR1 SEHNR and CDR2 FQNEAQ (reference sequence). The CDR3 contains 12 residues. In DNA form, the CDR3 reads TGTTCCAGCAGCGCACGCCAAGAGACCCAGTACTTC. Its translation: CSSSARQETQYF.

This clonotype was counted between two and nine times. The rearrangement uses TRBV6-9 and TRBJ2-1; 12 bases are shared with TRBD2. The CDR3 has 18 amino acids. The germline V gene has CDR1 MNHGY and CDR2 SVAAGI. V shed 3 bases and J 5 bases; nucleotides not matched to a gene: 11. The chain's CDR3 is CASSYYSRRLAGDNEQFF. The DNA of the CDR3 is TGTGCCAGCAGTTACTATTCCCGTCGACTAGCGGGAGACAATGAGCAGTTCTTC.

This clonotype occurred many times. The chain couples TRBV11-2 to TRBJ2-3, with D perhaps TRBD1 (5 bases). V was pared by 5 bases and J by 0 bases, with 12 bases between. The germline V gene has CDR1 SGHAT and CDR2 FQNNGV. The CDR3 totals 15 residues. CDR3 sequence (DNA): TGTGCCAGCAGCCTTAACAGGTTTAGCACAGATACGCAGTATTTT. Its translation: CASSLNRFSTDTQYF. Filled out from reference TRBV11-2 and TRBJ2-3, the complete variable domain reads EAGVAQSPRYKIIEKRQSVAFWCNPISGHATLYWYQQILGQGPKLLIQFQNNGVVDDSQLPKDRFSAERLKGVDSTLKIQPAKLEDSAVYLCASSLNRFSTDTQYFGPGTRLTVL.

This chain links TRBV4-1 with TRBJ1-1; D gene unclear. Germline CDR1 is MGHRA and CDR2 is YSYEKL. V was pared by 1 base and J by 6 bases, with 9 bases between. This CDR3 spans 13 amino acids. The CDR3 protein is CASSQVGWAEAFF. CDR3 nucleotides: TGCGCCAGCAGCCAAGTTGGGTGGGCTGAAGCTTTCTTT.

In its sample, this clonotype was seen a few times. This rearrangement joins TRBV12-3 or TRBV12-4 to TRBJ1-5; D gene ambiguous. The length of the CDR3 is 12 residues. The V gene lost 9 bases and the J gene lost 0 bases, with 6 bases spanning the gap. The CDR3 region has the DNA TGTGCCAGTCAGGTTAGCAATCAGCCCCAGCATTTT. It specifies CASQVSNQPQHF.

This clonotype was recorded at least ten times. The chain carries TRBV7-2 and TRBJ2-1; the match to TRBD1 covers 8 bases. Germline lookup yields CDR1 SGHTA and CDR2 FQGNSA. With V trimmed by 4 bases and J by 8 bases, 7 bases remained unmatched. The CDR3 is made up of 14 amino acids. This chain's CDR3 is CASSSDQGADEQFF. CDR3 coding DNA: TGTGCCAGCAGCTCTGATCAGGGGGCCGATGAGCAGTTCTTC.

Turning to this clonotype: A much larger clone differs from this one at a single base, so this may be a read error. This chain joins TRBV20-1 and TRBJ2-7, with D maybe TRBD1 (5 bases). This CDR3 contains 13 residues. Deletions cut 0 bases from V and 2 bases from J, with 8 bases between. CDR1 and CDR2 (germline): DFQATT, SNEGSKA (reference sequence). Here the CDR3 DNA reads TGCAGTGCTAGAGATTCAGGGCCCTACGAGCAGTACTTC. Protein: CSARDSGPYEQYF.

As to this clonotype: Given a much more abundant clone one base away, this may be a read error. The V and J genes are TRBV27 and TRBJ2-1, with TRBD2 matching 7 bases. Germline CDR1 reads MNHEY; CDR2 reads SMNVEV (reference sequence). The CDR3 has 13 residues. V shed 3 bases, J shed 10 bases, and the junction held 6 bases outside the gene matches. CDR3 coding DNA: TGTGCCAGCAGTTTTGACCCCGGGGGGGAGCAGTTCTTC. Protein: CASSFDPGGEQFF.

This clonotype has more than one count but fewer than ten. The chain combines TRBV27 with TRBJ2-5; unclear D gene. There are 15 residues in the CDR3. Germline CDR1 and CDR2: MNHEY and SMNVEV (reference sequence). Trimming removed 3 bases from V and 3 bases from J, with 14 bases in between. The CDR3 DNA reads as TGTGCCAGCAGTTTCGTCCTAGGGTCTAAAGAGACCCAGTACTTC. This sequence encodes CASSFVLGSKETQYF.

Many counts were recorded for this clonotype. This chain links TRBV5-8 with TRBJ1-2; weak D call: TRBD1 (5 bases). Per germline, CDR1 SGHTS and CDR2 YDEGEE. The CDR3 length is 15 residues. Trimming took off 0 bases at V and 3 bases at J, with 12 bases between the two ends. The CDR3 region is CASSLAARGHYGYTF. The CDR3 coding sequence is TGTGCCAGCAGCTTGGCCGCCCGGGGCCACTATGGCTACACCTTC.

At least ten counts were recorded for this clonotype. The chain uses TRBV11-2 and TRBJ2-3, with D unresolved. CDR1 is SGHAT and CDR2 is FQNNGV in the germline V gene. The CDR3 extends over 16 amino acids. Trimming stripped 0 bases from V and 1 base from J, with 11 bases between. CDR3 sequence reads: CASSLDPPTRTDTQYF. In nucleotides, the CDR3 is TGTGCCAGCAGCTTAGATCCCCCAACTCGCACAGATACGCAGTATTTT.

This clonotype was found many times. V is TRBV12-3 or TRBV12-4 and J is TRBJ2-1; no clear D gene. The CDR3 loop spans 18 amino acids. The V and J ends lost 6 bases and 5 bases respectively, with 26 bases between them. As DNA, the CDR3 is TGTGCCAGCAGCCCCGAGGCGATAGTACTTGCTCCCCACAATGAGCAGTTCTTC. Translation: CASSPEAIVLAPHNEQFF.

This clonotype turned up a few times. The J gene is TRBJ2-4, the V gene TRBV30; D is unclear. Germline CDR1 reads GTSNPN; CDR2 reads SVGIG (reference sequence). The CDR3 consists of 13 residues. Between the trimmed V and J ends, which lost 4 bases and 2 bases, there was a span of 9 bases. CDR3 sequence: CAWKYGSKNIQYF. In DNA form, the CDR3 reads TGTGCCTGGAAATACGGGTCCAAAAACATTCAGTACTTC. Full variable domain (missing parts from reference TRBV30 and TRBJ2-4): SQTIHQWPATLVQPVGSPLSLECTVEGTSNPNLYWYRQAAGRGLQLLFYSVGIGQISSEVPQNLSASRPQDRQFILSSKKLLLSDSGFYLCAWKYGSKNIQYFGAGTRLSVL.

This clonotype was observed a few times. Here the CDR3 reads CAAQRDSANTGELFF. The CDR3 region has the DNA TGTGCCGCACAACGGGACTCCGCGAACACCGGGGAGCTGTTTTTT. V and J are TRBV15 and TRBJ2-2; perhaps TRBD2 as D (6 bases). Germline V gene sequence: CDR1 LNHNV, CDR2 YYDKDF (reference sequence). Trimming took 11 bases from V and 0 from J, leaving 16 bases between them. The CDR3 extends over 15 amino acids.

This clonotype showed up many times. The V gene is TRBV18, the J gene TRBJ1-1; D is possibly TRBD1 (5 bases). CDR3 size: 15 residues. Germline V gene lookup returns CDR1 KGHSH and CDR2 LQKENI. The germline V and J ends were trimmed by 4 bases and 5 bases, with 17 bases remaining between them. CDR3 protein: CASSRRDPEGTEAFF. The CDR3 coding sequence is TGTGCCAGCTCACGACGGGACCCCGAGGGGACTGAAGCTTTCTTT.

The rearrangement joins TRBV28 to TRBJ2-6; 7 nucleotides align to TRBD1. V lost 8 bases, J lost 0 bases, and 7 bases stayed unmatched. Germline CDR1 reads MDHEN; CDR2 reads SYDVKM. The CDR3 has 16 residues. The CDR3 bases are TGTGCCAGCGAAACAGGGGCTCTCTCTGGGGCCAACGTCCTGACTTTC. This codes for CASETGALSGANVLTF.

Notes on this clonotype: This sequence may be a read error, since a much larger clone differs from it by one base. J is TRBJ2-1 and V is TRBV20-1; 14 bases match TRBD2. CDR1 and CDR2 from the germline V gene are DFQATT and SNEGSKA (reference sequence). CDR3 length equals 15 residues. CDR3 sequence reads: CSASTSGRVYNEQLF. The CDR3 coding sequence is TGCAGTGCTTCGACTAGCGGGAGGGTATACAATGAGCAGCTCTTC.

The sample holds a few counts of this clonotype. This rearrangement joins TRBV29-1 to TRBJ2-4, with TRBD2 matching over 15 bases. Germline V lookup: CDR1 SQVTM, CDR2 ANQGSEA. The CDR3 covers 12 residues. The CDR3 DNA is TGCGGACTAGCGGGAGGGAAAAACATTCAGTACTTC. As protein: CGLAGGKNIQYF.

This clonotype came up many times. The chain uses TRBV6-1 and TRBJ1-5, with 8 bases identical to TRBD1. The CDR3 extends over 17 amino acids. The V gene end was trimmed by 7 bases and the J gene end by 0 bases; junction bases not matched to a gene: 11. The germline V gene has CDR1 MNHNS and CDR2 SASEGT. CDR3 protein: CASTGQGLGFSNQPQHF. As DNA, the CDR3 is TGTGCCAGCACCGGACAGGGTTTAGGTTTTAGCAATCAGCCCCAGCATTTT.

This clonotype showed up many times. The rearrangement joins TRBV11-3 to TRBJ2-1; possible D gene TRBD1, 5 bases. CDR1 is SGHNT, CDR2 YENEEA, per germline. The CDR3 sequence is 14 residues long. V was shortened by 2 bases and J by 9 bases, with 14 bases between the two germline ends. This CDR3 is CASSLRGRAGEQFF. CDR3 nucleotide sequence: TGTGCCAGCAGCTTAAGGGGCAGGGCAGGTGAGCAGTTCTTC. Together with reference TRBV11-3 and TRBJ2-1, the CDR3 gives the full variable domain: EAGVVQSPRYKIIEKKQPVAFWCNPISGHNTLYWYLQNLGQGPELLIRYENEEAVDDSQLPKDRFSAERLKGVDSTLKIQPAELGDSAVYLCASSLRGRAGEQFFGPGTRLTVL.

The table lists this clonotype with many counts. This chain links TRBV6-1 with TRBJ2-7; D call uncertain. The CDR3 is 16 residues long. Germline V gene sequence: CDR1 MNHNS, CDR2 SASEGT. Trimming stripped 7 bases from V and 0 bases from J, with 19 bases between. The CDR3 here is CASTIRGGPGSYEQYF. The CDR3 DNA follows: TGTGCCAGCACTATTCGTGGCGGCCCGGGCTCCTACGAGCAGTACTTC.

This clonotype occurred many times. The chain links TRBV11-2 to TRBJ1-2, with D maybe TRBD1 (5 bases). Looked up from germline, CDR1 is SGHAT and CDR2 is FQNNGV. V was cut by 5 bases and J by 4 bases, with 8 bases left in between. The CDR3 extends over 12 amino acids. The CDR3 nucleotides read TGTGCCAGCAGCCTGGGGCGCTATGGCTACACCTTC. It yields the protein CASSLGRYGYTF.

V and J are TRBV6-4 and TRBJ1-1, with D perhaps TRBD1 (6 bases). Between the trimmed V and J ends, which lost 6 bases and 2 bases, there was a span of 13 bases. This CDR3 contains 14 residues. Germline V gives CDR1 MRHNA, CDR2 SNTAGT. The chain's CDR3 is CASSMIGGNTEAFF. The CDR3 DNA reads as TGTGCCAGCAGCATGATCGGGGGCAACACTGAAGCTTTCTTT.